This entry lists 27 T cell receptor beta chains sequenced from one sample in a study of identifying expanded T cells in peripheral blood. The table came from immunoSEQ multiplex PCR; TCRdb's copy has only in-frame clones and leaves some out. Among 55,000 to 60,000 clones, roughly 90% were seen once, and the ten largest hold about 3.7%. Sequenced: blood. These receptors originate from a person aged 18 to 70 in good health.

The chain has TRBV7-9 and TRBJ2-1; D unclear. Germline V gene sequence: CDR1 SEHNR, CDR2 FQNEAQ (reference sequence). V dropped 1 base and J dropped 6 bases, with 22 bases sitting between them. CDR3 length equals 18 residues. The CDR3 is CASSLVGGRHLAANEQFF. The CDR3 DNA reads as TGTGCCAGCAGCTTAGTGGGCGGCCGGCATCTGGCGGCCAATGAGCAGTTCTTC.

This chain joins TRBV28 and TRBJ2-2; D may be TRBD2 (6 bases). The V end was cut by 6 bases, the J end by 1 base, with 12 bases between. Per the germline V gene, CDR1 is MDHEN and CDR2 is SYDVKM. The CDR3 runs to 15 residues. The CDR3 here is CASSPWRENTGELFF. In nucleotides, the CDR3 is TGTGCCAGCAGCCCCTGGCGGGAGAACACCGGGGAGCTGTTTTTT.

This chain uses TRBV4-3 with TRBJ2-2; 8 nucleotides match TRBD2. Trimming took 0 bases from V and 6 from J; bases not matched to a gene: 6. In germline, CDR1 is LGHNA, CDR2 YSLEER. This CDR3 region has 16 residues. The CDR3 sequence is CASSQEGAGVAGELFF. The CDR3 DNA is TGCGCCAGCAGCCAAGAAGGAGCGGGAGTCGCCGGGGAGCTGTTTTTT.

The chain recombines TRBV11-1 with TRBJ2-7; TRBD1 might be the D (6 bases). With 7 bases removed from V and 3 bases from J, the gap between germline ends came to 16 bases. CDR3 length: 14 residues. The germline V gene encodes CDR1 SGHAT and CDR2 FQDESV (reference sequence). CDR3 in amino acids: CASTETGLGYEQYF. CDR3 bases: TGTGCCAGCACCGAAACAGGGCTCGGCTACGAGCAGTACTTC.

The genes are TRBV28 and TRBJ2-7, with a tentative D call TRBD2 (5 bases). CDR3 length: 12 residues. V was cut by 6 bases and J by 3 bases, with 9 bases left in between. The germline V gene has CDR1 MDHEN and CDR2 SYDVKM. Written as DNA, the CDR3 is TGTGCCAGCAGCGTACTAGGCTACGAGCAGTACTTC. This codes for CASSVLGYEQYF.

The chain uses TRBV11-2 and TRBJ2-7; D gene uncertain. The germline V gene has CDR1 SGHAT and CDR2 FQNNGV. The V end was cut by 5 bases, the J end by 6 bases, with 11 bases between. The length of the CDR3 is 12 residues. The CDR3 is CASSPPLLEQYF. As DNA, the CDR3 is TGTGCCAGCAGCCCCCCGCTTCTCGAGCAGTACTTC.

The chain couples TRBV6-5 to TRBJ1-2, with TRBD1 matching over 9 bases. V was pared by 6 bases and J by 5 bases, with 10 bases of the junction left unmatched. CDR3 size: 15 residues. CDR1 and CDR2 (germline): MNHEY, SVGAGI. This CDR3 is CASSRNSGTGYGYTF. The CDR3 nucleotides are TGTGCCAGCAGCCGGAACTCCGGGACAGGGTATGGCTACACCTTC.

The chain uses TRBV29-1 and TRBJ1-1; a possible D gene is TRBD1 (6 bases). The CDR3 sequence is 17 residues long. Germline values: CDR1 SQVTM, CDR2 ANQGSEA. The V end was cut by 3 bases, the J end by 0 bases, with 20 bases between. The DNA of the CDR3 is TGCAGCGTTGACCCTATAATACCGGGACACCTGAACACTGAAGCTTTCTTT. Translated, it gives CSVDPIIPGHLNTEAFF.

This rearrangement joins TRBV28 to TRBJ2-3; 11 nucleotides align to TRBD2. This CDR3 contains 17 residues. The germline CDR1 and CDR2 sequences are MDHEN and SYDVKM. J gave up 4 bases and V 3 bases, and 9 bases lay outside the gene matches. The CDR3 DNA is TGTGCCAGCAGTTTTCCCCAACTAGCGGGAGTATCAGATACGCAGTATTTT. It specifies CASSFPQLAGVSDTQYF.

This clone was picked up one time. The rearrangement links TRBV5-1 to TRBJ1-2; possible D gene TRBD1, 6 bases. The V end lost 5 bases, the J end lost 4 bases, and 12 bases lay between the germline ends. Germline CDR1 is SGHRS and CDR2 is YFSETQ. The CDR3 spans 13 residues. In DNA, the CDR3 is TGCGCCAGCAGTCCACAAGGGGGCTATGGCTACACCTTC. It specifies CASSPQGGYGYTF.

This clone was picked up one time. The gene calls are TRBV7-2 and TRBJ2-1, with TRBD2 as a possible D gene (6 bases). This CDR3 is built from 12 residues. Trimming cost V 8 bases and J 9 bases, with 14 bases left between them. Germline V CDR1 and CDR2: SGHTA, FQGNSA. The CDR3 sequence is CASSFAGGEQFF. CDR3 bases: TGTGCCAGCTCCTTCGCCGGGGGTGAGCAGTTCTTC.

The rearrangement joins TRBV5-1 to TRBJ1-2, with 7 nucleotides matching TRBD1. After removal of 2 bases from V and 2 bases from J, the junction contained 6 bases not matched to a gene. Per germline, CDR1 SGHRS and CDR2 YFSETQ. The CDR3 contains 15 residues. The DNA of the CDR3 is TGCGCCAGCAGCTTTGGTTCACAGGGGAACTATGGCTACACCTTC. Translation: CASSFGSQGNYGYTF.

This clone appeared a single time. CDR3 in DNA: TGTGCCAGCAGCCGAATGGGGGATCTAGAGACCCAGTACTTC. Translated: CASSRMGDLETQYF. The chain carries TRBV14 and TRBJ2-5; TRBD1 or TRBD2 may be the D gene (5 bases each). The CDR3 spans 14 residues. The V and J ends lost 4 bases and 4 bases respectively, with 13 bases between them. Germline CDR1 and CDR2: SGHDN and FVKESK.

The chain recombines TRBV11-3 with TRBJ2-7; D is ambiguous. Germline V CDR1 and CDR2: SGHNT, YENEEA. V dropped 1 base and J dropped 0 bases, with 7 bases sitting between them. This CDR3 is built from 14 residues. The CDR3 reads CASSLGPSSYEQYF. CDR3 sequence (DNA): TGTGCCAGCAGCTTAGGACCGTCCTCCTACGAGCAGTACTTC.

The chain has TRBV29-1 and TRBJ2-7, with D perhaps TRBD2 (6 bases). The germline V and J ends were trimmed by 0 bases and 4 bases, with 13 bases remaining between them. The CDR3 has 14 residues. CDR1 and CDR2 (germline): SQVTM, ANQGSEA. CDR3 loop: CSVEDEAEGYEQYF. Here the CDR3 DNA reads TGCAGCGTTGAAGACGAAGCGGAGGGTTACGAGCAGTACTTC.

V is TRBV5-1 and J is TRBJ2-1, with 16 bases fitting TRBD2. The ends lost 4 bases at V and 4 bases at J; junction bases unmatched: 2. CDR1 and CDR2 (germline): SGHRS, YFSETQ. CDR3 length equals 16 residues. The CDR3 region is CASSGTSGRGYNEQFF. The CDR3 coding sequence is TGCGCCAGCAGCGGGACTAGCGGGAGGGGATACAATGAGCAGTTCTTC.

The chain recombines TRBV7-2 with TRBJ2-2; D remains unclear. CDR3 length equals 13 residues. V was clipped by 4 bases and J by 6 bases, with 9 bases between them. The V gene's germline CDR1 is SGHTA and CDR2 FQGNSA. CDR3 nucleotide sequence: TGTGCCAGCAGCTCAAACCCCCCCGGGGAGCTGTTTTTT. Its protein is CASSSNPPGELFF. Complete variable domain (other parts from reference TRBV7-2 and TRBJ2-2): GAGVSQSPSNKVTEKGKDVELRCDPISGHTALYWYRQSLGQGLEFLIYFQGNSAPDKSGLPSDRFSAERTGGSVSTLTIQRTQQEDSAVYLCASSSNPPGELFFGEGSRLTVL.

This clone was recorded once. As DNA, the CDR3 is TGTGCCAGCAGCTCCGCAGCGGGAGGGGGAGATACGCAGTATTTT. Protein: CASSSAAGGGDTQYF. The chain recombines TRBV5-4 with TRBJ2-3; 10 nucleotides match TRBD2. V lost 3 bases to trimming and J lost 5 bases; unmatched junction nucleotides: 6. CDR1 and CDR2 from the germline V gene are SGHNT and YYREEE (reference sequence). CDR3 length equals 15 residues.

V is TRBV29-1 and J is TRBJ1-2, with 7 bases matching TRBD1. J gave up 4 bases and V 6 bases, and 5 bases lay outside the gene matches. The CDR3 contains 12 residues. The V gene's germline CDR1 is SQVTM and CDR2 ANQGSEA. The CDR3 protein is CSVGQTFYGYTF. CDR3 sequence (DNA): TGCAGCGTGGGACAGACTTTCTATGGCTACACCTTC. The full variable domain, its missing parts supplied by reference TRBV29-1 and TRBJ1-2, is SAVISQKPSRDICQRGTSLTIQCQVDSQVTMMFWYRQQPGQSLTLIATANQGSEATYESGFVIDKFPISRPNLTFSTLTVSNMSPEDSSIYLCSVGQTFYGYTFGSGTRLTVV.

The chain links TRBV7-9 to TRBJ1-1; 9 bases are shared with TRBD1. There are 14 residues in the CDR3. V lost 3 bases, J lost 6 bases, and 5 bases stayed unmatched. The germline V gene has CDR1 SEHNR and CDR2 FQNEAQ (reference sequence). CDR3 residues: CASSFSGTGSEAFF. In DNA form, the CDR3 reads TGTGCCAGCAGCTTCTCCGGGACAGGGTCTGAAGCTTTCTTT.

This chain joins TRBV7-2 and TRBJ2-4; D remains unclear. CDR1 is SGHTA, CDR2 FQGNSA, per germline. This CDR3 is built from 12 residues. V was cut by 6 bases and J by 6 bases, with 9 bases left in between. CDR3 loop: CASSYLGNIQYF. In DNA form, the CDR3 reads TGTGCCAGCAGTTATCTAGGAAACATTCAGTACTTC.

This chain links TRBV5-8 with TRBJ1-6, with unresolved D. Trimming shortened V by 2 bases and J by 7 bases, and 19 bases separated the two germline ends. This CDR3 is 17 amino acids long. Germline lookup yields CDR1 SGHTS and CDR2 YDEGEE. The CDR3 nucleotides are TGTGCCAGCAGCTTCCCCCTGGAGGCCAGAATAAATTCACCCCTCCACTTT. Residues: CASSFPLEARINSPLHF. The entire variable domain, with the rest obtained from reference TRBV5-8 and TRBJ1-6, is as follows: EAGVTQSPTHLIKTRGQQATLRCSPISGHTSVYWYQQALGLGLQFLLWYDEGEERNRGNFPPRFSGRQFPNYSSELNVNALELEDSALYLCASSFPLEARINSPLHFGNGTRLTVT.

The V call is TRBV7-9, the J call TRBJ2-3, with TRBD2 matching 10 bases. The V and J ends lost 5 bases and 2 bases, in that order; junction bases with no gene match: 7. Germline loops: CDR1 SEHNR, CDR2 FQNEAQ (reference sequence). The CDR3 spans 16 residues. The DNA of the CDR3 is TGTGCCAGCAGCCCTAGCGGGAGTGGGGACACAGATACGCAGTATTTT. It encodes CASSPSGSGDTDTQYF.

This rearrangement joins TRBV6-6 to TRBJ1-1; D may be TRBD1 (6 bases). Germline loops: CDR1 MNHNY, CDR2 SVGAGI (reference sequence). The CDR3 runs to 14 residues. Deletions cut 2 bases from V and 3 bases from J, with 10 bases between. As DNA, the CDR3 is TGTGCCAGCAGTTACCGGACAGCAGACACTGAAGCTTTCTTT. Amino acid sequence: CASSYRTADTEAFF.

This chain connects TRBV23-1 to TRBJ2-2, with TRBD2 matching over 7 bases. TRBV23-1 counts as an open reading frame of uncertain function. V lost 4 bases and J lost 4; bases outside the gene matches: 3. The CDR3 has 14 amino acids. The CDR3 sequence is CASSRGGCTGELFF. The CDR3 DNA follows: TGCGCCAGCAGTCGCGGGGGTTGCACCGGGGAGCTGTTTTTT.

DNA of the CDR3: TGTGCCAGCAGCCTCCGGTGGGTCTATTTAGGGGCTGAAGCTTTCTTT. Amino acid sequence: CASSLRWVYLGAEAFF. The chain has TRBV28 and TRBJ1-1, with D tentatively TRBD1 (5 bases). CDR1 and CDR2 (germline): MDHEN, SYDVKM. V lost 6 bases, J lost 6 bases, and 23 bases lay in between. There are 16 residues in the CDR3. Complete variable domain (other parts from reference TRBV28 and TRBJ1-1): DVKVTQSSRYLVKRTGEKVFLECVQDMDHENMFWYRQDPGLGLRLIYFSYDVKMKEKGDIPEGYSVSREKKERFSLILESASTNQTSMYLCASSLRWVYLGAEAFFGQGTRLTVV.

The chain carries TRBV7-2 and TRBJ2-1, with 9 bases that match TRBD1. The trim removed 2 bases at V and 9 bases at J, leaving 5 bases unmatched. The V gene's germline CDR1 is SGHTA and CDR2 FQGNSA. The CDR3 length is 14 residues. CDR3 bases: TGTGCCAGCAGCTTACGACAGGGGGTTAGTGAGCAGTTCTTC. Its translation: CASSLRQGVSEQFF.